Detailed here is one T cell receptor beta chain. The record originates from a study of blood T cell repertoires in COVID-19. Looking at the study overall: The study drew acute and convalescent COVID-19 samples from the United States, Italy and Spain. PBMCs, B-cell-depleted T cells, or T cells were the source of the cDNA or gDNA that made up the material.

The ends lost 0 bases at V and 7 bases at J; junction bases unmatched: 8. CDR1 and CDR2 from the germline V gene are MGHRA and YSYEKL. CDR3 length: 17 residues. The authors' processing: Reference gene primer amplification yielded estimated nucleated cell counts. Assay used: immunoSEQ multiplex PCR; TCRdb lists only in-frame clones, some missing. V and J calls and clone size are as listed in that table; D and trimming were resolved from the DNA. The sample lists about 200,000 clones, about 90% occurring once. Sequences were obtained from peripheral blood. The rearrangement joins TRBV4-1 to TRBJ2-2; 10 bases line up with TRBD1. The TCR comes from a man aged 60 to 75 with active or convalescent COVID-19. CDR3 DNA: TGCGCCAGCAGCCAAGATCCGGGACAGGGGATGAGCGGGGAGCTGTTTTTT. Its translation is CASSQDPGQGMSGELFF.